The sequence of this T cell receptor (beta chain) was determined in a study of blood T cell repertoires in COVID-19 (dated by TCRdb to about 2020). Concerning the study at large: Collaborator samples came from the United States, Italy and Spain and covered acute and convalescent phases of COVID-19. The samples were drawn from two sources: the first 160 participants of the ongoing ImmuneRACE study, and 1,000 to 1,500 subjects contributed by 6 global collaborators. HLA class I and class II types, where available, came from metadata supplied by the sample provider rather than from assay-based typing. Nearly every sample came with metadata listing a de-identified subject ID, COVID-19 status, age in years and sex. Deeply sampled blood TCRbeta repertoires from subjects exposed to, actively infected with, or recovered from COVID-19 were included in the dataset. The prospective study material was composed of cDNA or gDNA derived from T cells, B-cell-depleted T cells, or PBMCs. A freely available public database, intended as a resource for researchers studying the immune response to SARS-CoV-2, is where the repertoires were released. Broad study findings and their caveats: The amount of clinical and demographic metadata varied by source and participant and was provided uncurated.

Whole blood was collected in K2EDTA tubes by collaborating institutions according to the institutions' own protocols. Collaborator samples were shipped for TCRbeta analysis as frozen whole blood, isolated PBMCs, or DNA extracted from either sample type. TCRbeta CDR3 regions were amplified from genomic DNA using the immunoSEQ Assay, a bias-controlled multiplex PCR. The paper's processing steps were these. Nucleated cell counts per sample were estimated from amplification of reference gene primers within the assay. To quantify the absolute abundance of each unique TCRbeta CDR3 rearrangement, sequence reads were collapsed and filtered. For each sample, productive Simpson clonality was calculated as the square root of Simpson's diversity index across productive rearrangements. Not all clones reach the TCRdb copy of this immuneACCESS table, which keeps in-frame sequences only. Checked studies attribute under half of the gap to unresolved V genes and leave the rest unexplained. V and J calls and clone size are given by that table; D and trimming were obtained from the DNA. A total of 200,000 to 300,000 clones appear in this sample, 70% to 90% of them only once. The ten most abundant clones make up 6.2% of the sample.

With regard to this clone: What antigen it recognizes has not been identified. Nothing much larger sits one base from this clone, and base qualities are not available.

The TCR originated in a man in his sixties with acute or convalescent COVID-19. Sequenced sample: peripheral blood.

The DNA sequence reads TGTGCCAGCAGCCCGCGGACTAGCGGGAGGATCCCCGGCGAGCAGTACTTC. This translates into CASSPRTSGRIPGEQYF. Recombination connected TRBV3-1 (or the pseudogene TRBV3-2) to TRBJ2-7; TRBD2 matches 14 bases in the middle. CDR1 and CDR2 are drawn from the germline V gene (reference sequence): LGHDT, YNNKEL. The CDR3 contains 17 residues, cysteine and phenylalanine counted. The entry retains the CDR3 DNA only, 51 bases that are in frame from base 1. Germline trimming: 4 bases from V, 6 bases from J; junction bases outside gene matches: 11.